The next 14 T cell receptor beta chains were all read from a single sample in a study of Ad26.COV2.S vaccination and SARS-CoV-2 variants. Using immunoSEQ multiplex PCR, the repertoire was profiled, and TCRdb retains in-frame clones only, with some absent. The repertoire holds around 300,000 clones, with about 90% as singletons. Treatment denoted: some 19 received Ad26.COV2.S at low or high dose, single or two shots; about five received placebo; per-sample allocation not given. The study sampled participants on day 63 after the first vaccine or placebo injection. The sample was peripheral blood, taken in a trial of Ad26.COV2.S vaccine versus placebo. Receptors originate from a person aged 18-65 years who received the Ad26.COV2.S COVID-19 vaccine or a placebo.

The chain uses TRBV19 and TRBJ1-5; D is undetermined. V shed 5 bases and J shed 7 bases, with 18 bases lying between them. Germline V lookup: CDR1 LNHDA, CDR2 SQIVND (reference sequence). This CDR3 comprises 15 residues. The CDR3 loop reads CASSVPDGRYQPQHF. The CDR3 DNA sequence: TGTGCCAGTAGTGTCCCAGATGGGAGGTACCAGCCCCAGCATTTT. Supplemented by reference TRBV19 and TRBJ1-5, the full variable domain reads DGGITQSPKYLFRKEGQNVTLSCEQNLNHDAMYWYRQDPGQGLRLIYYSQIVNDFQKGDIAEGYSVSREKKESFPLTVTSAQKNPTAFYLCASSVPDGRYQPQHFGDGTRLSIL.

CDR3 region: CASSFIFRATNEKLFF. CDR3 in DNA: TGTGCCAGCAGTTTCATCTTCCGAGCAACTAATGAAAAACTGTTTTTT. The V and J genes are TRBV6-2 or TRBV6-3 and TRBJ1-4; unclear D gene. Trimming shortened V by 4 bases and J by 0 bases, and 12 bases separated the two germline ends. The CDR3 has 16 residues. Germline-derived CDR1 and CDR2 are MNHEY and SVGEGT.

The genes are TRBV20-1 and TRBJ2-3, with D unresolved. The CDR3 contains 11 residues. CDR1 and CDR2 (germline): DFQATT, SNEGSKA (reference sequence). V was trimmed by 3 bases and J by 2 bases, leaving 3 bases between them. The CDR3 region is CSARFTDTQYF. The CDR3, as DNA: TGCAGTGCTAGGTTCACAGATACGCAGTATTTT.

The chain recombines TRBV7-9 with TRBJ2-7; the match to TRBD2 covers 8 bases. J lost 7 bases, V lost 1 base, and 9 bases had no gene match. The germline V gene encodes CDR1 SEHNR and CDR2 FQNEAQ (reference sequence). This CDR3 spans 15 amino acids. CDR3 sequence reads: CASSLGRAGVGEQYF. The CDR3 DNA is TGTGCCAGCAGCTTAGGACGAGCGGGGGTCGGGGAGCAGTACTTC.

This clone was seen only once. The V and J genes are TRBV6-2 or TRBV6-3 and TRBJ2-7; D call uncertain. V was shortened by 2 bases and J by 3 bases, with 17 bases between the two germline ends. CDR3 length: 16 residues. Germline CDR1 MNHEY, CDR2 SVGEGT. Here the CDR3 reads CASSYSPGLALYEQYV. Here the CDR3 DNA reads TGTGCCAGCAGTTACAGCCCCGGGTTGGCCCTCTACGAGCAGTACGTC.

The chain recombines TRBV11-3 with TRBJ2-5, with TRBD2 matching 9 bases. This CDR3 contains 18 residues. In germline, CDR1 is SGHNT, CDR2 YENEEA. V gave up 5 bases and J gave up 1 base; unmatched junction bases: 14. The CDR3 reads CASSRRGGGTSSQETQYF. The CDR3 DNA is TGTGCCAGCAGCCGCCGTGGTGGCGGGACTAGCAGCCAAGAGACCCAGTACTTC.

The rearrangement joins TRBV15 to TRBJ1-1; 11 bases line up with TRBD1. Looked up from germline, CDR1 is LNHNV and CDR2 is YYDKDF (reference sequence). The CDR3 covers 17 residues. The V segment lost 5 bases and the J segment 5 bases; nucleotides outside the gene matches: 13. The CDR3 loop reads CATSVRDRGLAGTEAFF. The CDR3 DNA reads as TGTGCCACCAGCGTCCGGGACAGGGGGTTAGCGGGGACTGAAGCTTTCTTT.

The chain uses TRBV5-1 and TRBJ2-2; unclear D gene. V lost 0 bases to trimming and J lost 5 bases, with 8 bases between them. Germline lookup yields CDR1 SGHRS and CDR2 YFSETQ. This CDR3 has 14 residues. In DNA form, the CDR3 reads TGCGCCAGCAGCTTGGTCTCTGGGACCGGGGAGCTGTTTTTT. Translated: CASSLVSGTGELFF.

The chain links TRBV27 to TRBJ2-5, with TRBD2 matching 9 bases. The CDR3 runs to 16 residues. The ends lost 0 bases at V and 4 bases at J; junction bases unmatched: 6. Germline V gives CDR1 MNHEY, CDR2 SMNVEV (reference sequence). CDR3 residues: CASSLSPSGTGETQYF. DNA of the CDR3: TGTGCCAGCAGTTTATCGCCTAGCGGGACCGGAGAGACCCAGTACTTC.

The rearrangement links TRBV29-1 to TRBJ2-1; D is unclear. CDR1 and CDR2 from the germline V gene are SQVTM and ANQGSEA. Trimming pared 3 bases from V and 9 bases from J, leaving 12 bases between. The CDR3 spans 12 residues. In DNA form, the CDR3 reads TGCAGCGTTGATCACAGCGCTGCTGAGCAGTTCTTC. Translated: CSVDHSAAEQFF.

The chain carries TRBV5-4 and TRBJ2-5; no reliable D call. Germline lookup yields CDR1 SGHNT and CDR2 YYREEE (reference sequence). The CDR3 is 14 amino acids. Trimming left V 1 base short and J 3 bases short, with 10 bases between. The CDR3 nucleotides read TGTGCCAGCAGCTTGAGCAGGATTGAAGAGACCCAGTACTTC. Translated, it gives CASSLSRIEETQYF.

The chain couples TRBV9 to TRBJ1-2; D possibly corresponds to TRBD1 (5 bases). CDR1 and CDR2 (germline): SGDLS, YYNGEE. CDR3 length: 14 residues. Trimming cost V 0 bases and J 2 bases, with 8 bases left between them. The CDR3, as DNA: TGTGCCAGCAGCGTAGCTAAGGGGAACTATGGCTACACCTTC. Its protein is CASSVAKGNYGYTF.

This rearrangement joins TRBV4-3 to TRBJ1-1, with unresolved D. V was trimmed by 4 bases and J by 0 bases, leaving 6 bases between them. Germline loops: CDR1 LGHNA, CDR2 YSLEER. CDR3 length: 13 amino acids. In DNA, the CDR3 is TGCGCCAGCAGCCCTCGGATGAACACTGAAGCTTTCTTT. The encoded protein is CASSPRMNTEAFF.

The J gene is TRBJ2-3, the V gene TRBV19; D might be TRBD2 (6 bases). V shed 9 bases and J shed 0 bases, with 13 bases lying between them. Germline CDR1 and CDR2: LNHDA and SQIVND (reference sequence). The CDR3 spans 14 residues. The CDR3 DNA reads as TGTGCCAGCGCCCTGGGGACTAGCACAGATACGCAGTATTTT. This encodes CASALGTSTDTQYF.